Below are 16 T cell receptor beta chains sequenced from a single sample in a study of blood T cell repertoires in COVID-19. Sequenced by immunoSEQ multiplex PCR; TCRdb stores in-frame clones only, minus some. The sample shows some 230,000 clones, approximately 83% of them seen only once. The specimen sequenced was peripheral blood. These receptors originate from a woman in her fifties or sixties with acute or convalescent COVID-19.

This clone was seen a few times. The chain has TRBV9 and TRBJ1-3; D unclear. Germline V gene lookup returns CDR1 SGDLS and CDR2 YYNGEE. Trimming shortened V by 4 bases and J by 1 base, and 15 bases separated the two germline ends. This CDR3 has 16 amino acids. The chain's CDR3 is CASSPAGVGSGNTIYF. CDR3 DNA sequence: TGTGCCAGCAGCCCCGCAGGCGTCGGTTCTGGAAACACCATATATTTT.

V is TRBV16 and J is TRBJ2-7; 7 bases are a match to TRBD2. The CDR3 runs to 13 residues. The V segment lost 6 bases and the J segment 3 bases; nucleotides outside the gene matches: 5. CDR1 KGHSY and CDR2 FQNENV come from the germline V gene. This chain's CDR3 is CASRPSGVYEQYF. The CDR3 DNA is TGTGCCAGCAGACCTAGCGGAGTCTACGAGCAGTACTTC.

This sequence joins TRBV19 and TRBJ1-1; D might be TRBD1 (5 bases). V dropped 3 bases and J dropped 0 bases, with 8 bases sitting between them. Germline CDR1 is LNHDA and CDR2 is SQIVND (reference sequence). This CDR3 is 14 amino acids long. CDR3: CASSITGLNTEAFF. CDR3 bases: TGTGCCAGTAGTATCACAGGCCTGAACACTGAAGCTTTCTTT.

The DNA of the CDR3 is TGTGCCAGCAGTACAACAGGGGTTGGCTACACCTTC. Translating it yields CASSTTGVGYTF. The V gene is TRBV3-1 (or the pseudogene TRBV3-2), the J gene TRBJ1-2; 7 bases match TRBD1. Trimming removed 6 bases from V and 7 bases from J; junction bases left unmatched: 5. This CDR3 contains 12 residues. From germline, CDR1 is LGHDT and CDR2 YNNKEL (reference sequence).

V usage is TRBV30 and J usage is TRBJ1-2; weak D call: TRBD1 (6 bases). Germline CDR1 GTSNPN, CDR2 SVGIG (reference sequence). This CDR3 has 14 residues. V gave up 2 bases and J gave up 0 bases, with 10 bases separating them. The CDR3 reads CAWSSGGSNYGYTF. CDR3 coding DNA: TGTGCCTGGAGTTCGGGGGGCTCTAACTATGGCTACACCTTC.

The J gene is TRBJ1-1, the V gene TRBV30, with D perhaps matching TRBD1 (5 bases). CDR1 and CDR2 (germline): GTSNPN, SVGIG (reference sequence). CDR3 length: 10 residues. Trimming stripped 6 bases from V and 8 bases from J, with 10 bases between. The CDR3 loop is CACGAGEAFF. As DNA, the CDR3 is TGTGCCTGTGGGGCGGGGGAAGCTTTCTTT.

Only one count was recorded for this clone. The V and J genes are TRBV5-6 and TRBJ2-7; possibly TRBD1 for D (6 bases). V was clipped by 0 bases and J by 6 bases, with 13 bases between them. This CDR3 has 14 amino acids. The germline gives CDR1 SGHDT, CDR2 YYEEEE. CDR3 sequence (DNA): TGTGCCAGCAGCTTGGCTACAGGGTACAGCGAGCAGTACTTC. It is translated as CASSLATGYSEQYF.

The chain carries TRBV3-1 (or the pseudogene TRBV3-2) and TRBJ1-1; D is unclear. V was cut by 1 base and J by 9 bases, with 9 bases left in between. The CDR3 totals 12 residues. Per the germline V gene, CDR1 is LGHDT and CDR2 is YNNKEL (reference sequence). The DNA for the CDR3 is TGTGCCAGCAGCCAAGCCCGGAGACAAGCTTTCTTT. It translates to CASSQARRQAFF.

The chain joins TRBV12-3 or TRBV12-4 to TRBJ2-7, with 9 nucleotides matching TRBD2. The CDR3 is made up of 13 amino acids. V lost 7 bases, J lost 0 bases, and 1 base stayed unmatched. CDR3 region: CASNSGSSYEQYF. CDR3 DNA: TGTGCCAGCAATAGCGGGAGCTCCTACGAGCAGTACTTC.

The chain employs TRBV5-4 and TRBJ2-5, with TRBD1 as a possible D gene (5 bases). Germline values: CDR1 SGHNT, CDR2 YYREEE (reference sequence). V was pared by 2 bases and J by 2 bases, with 10 bases between. The CDR3 has 14 residues. The CDR3 nucleotides are TGTGCCAGCAGCTTTTACCAGGGTCAAGAGACCCAGTACTTC. It specifies CASSFYQGQETQYF.

This chain's CDR3 is CASSMGQGNYEQYF. The CDR3, as DNA: TGTGCCAGTAGTATGGGACAGGGGAATTACGAGCAGTACTTC. V usage is TRBV19 and J usage is TRBJ2-7; 10 bases agree with TRBD1. V lost 3 bases to trimming and J lost 4 bases; unmatched junction nucleotides: 3. Germline V lookup: CDR1 LNHDA, CDR2 SQIVND (reference sequence). This CDR3 comprises 14 residues.

The chain links TRBV4-2 to TRBJ2-5, with D hard to call. This CDR3 region has 14 residues. Per the germline V gene, CDR1 is LGHNA and CDR2 is YNFKEQ. The V end was cut by 0 bases, the J end by 1 base, with 6 bases between. CDR3 coding DNA: TGTGCCAGCAGCCAAGATGGCAGCCAAGAGACCCAGTACTTC. Residues: CASSQDGSQETQYF.

V gene TRBV29-1 combines with J gene TRBJ1-4; maybe TRBD1 (6 bases). Per germline, CDR1 SQVTM and CDR2 ANQGSEA. This CDR3 is built from 14 residues. Trimming shortened V by 4 bases and J by 7 bases, and 16 bases separated the two germline ends. The CDR3 DNA follows: TGCAGCGTTGCACCTGGACAGCGCGGTGAAAAACTGTTTTTT. Protein sequence: CSVAPGQRGEKLFF.

This clone was detected only once. The chain carries TRBV7-8 and TRBJ2-7; D gene uncertain. Germline V gives CDR1 SGHVS, CDR2 FQNEAQ. This CDR3 has 13 amino acids. V lost 1 base and J lost 3, with 7 bases in between. The CDR3 nucleotides read TGTGCCAGCAGCTTAGATGCAGTCTACGAGCAGTACTTC. Protein sequence: CASSLDAVYEQYF.

This chain uses TRBV3-1 (or the pseudogene TRBV3-2) with TRBJ1-1; TRBD1 is a possible D gene (5 bases). Trimming pared 4 bases from V and 2 bases from J, leaving 17 bases between. Per germline, CDR1 LGHDT and CDR2 YNNKEL (reference sequence). There are 16 residues in the CDR3. CDR3 in amino acids: CASSPVREGLNTEAFF. CDR3 DNA: TGTGCCAGCAGCCCCGTCAGGGAGGGGCTAAACACTGAAGCTTTCTTT.

The chain combines TRBV9 with TRBJ2-2, with 8 bases matching TRBD1. With V trimmed by 3 bases and J by 4 bases, 5 bases remained unmatched. Germline V lookup: CDR1 SGDLS, CDR2 YYNGEE. The CDR3 contains 15 residues. CDR3 sequence: CASSAGTGFTGELFF. For the CDR3, the DNA is TGTGCCAGCAGCGCCGGGACAGGATTCACCGGGGAGCTGTTTTTT.